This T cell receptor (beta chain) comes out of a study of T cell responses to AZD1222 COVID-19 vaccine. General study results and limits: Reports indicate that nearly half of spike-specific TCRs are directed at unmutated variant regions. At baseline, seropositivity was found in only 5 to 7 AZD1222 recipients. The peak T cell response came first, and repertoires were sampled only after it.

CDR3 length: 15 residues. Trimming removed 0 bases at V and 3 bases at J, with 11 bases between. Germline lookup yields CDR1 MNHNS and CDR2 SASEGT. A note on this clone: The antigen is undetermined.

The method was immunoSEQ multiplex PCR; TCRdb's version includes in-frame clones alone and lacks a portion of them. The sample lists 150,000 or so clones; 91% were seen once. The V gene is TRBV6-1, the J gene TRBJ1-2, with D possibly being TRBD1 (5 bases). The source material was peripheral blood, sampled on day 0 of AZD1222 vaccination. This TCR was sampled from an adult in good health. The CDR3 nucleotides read TGTGCCAGCAGTGAAGCGGTAGGGGTGTACTATGGCTACACCTTC. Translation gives CASSEAVGVYYGYTF.